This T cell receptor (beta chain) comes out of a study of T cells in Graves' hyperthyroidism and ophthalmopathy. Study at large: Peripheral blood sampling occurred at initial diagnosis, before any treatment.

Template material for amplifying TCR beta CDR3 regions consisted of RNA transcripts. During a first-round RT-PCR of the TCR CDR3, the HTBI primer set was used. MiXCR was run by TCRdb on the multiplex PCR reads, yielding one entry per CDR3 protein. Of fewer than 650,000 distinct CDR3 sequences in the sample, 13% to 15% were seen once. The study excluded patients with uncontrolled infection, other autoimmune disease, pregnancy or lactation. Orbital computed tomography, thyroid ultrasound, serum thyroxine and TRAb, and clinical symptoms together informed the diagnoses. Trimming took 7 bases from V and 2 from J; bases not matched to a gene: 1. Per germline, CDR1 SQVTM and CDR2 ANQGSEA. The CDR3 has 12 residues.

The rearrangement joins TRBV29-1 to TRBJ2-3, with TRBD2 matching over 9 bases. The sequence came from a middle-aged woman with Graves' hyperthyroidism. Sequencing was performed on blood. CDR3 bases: TGCAGCGGGGGACTAGCCACAGATACGCAGTATTTT. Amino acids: CSGGLATDTQYF.